The 14 T cell receptor beta chains in this list originate from one sample, sequenced in a study of identical twins. TCRdb itself ran the 5' RACE reads through MiXCR, one entry per CDR3 protein. The table includes 500,000 or so distinct CDR3 sequences, about 20% detected once. This sample also appeared in a second study, on T cells expressing NK-cell markers.

The sample consisted of CD4+ T cells sorted from blood. All receptors derive from a woman under 30 in good health.

This clonotype was detected many times. The chain employs TRBV9 and TRBJ2-1, with TRBD2 matching over 10 bases. The V and J ends lost 3 bases and 4 bases, in that order; junction bases with no gene match: 1. The CDR3 covers 14 residues. Germline V CDR1 and CDR2: SGDLS, YYNGEE. CDR3 in DNA: TGTGCCAGCAGCGATAGCGGGGGGTACAATGAGCAGTTCTTC. It specifies CASSDSGGYNEQFF.

This clonotype was seen a handful of times. V and J are TRBV6-1 and TRBJ2-5, with D possibly matching TRBD2 (6 bases). The CDR3 totals 12 residues. Trimming pared 8 bases from V and 5 bases from J, leaving 12 bases between. CDR1 and CDR2 (germline): MNHNS, SASEGT. This chain's CDR3 is CASWQSGETQYF. In nucleotides, the CDR3 is TGTGCCAGCTGGCAGAGCGGGGAGACCCAGTACTTC.

V is TRBV5-1 and J is TRBJ2-4; D possibly corresponds to TRBD2 (7 bases). V dropped 4 bases and J dropped 7 bases, with 21 bases sitting between them. From germline, CDR1 is SGHRS and CDR2 YFSETQ. The CDR3 is 16 amino acids. The CDR3 region is CASSGGAGLYTNIQYF. In DNA, the CDR3 is TGCGCCAGCAGCGGGGGGGCGGGCTTATATACGAACATTCAGTACTTC.

There are a few counts of this clonotype. This chain uses TRBV20-1 with TRBJ2-1, with 10 bases aligning to TRBD1. CDR3 length equals 13 residues. J was trimmed by 6 bases and V by 6 bases; bases with no gene match: 5. Germline V CDR1 and CDR2: DFQATT, SNEGSKA (reference sequence). In nucleotides, the CDR3 is TGCAGTGCCGACAGGGGGCCTGTCAATGAGCAGTTCTTC. It translates to CSADRGPVNEQFF.

The genes are TRBV20-1 and TRBJ2-3; D possibly corresponds to TRBD1 (5 bases). Germline V gene lookup returns CDR1 DFQATT and CDR2 SNEGSKA (reference sequence). V was shortened by 0 bases and J by 4 bases, with 8 bases between the two germline ends. The CDR3 runs to 13 residues. The DNA for the CDR3 is TGCAGTGCTAGAGATCAGGGTTCAGATACGCAGTATTTT. Protein: CSARDQGSDTQYF.

The CDR3 loop reads CASRTPRLAGSTDTQYF. For the CDR3, the DNA is TGTGCCAGCAGGACGCCGAGACTAGCGGGCAGCACAGATACGCAGTATTTT. The V gene is TRBV27, the J gene TRBJ2-3, with 10 bases lining up with TRBD2. The CDR3 covers 17 residues. The junction had 9 bases not matched to a gene; V was cut back by 6 bases and J by 0 bases. The germline CDR1 and CDR2 sequences are MNHEY and SMNVEV (reference sequence).

V gene TRBV7-2 combines with J gene TRBJ2-1; 9 nucleotides agree with TRBD2. The CDR3 is 15 amino acids. The germline CDR1 and CDR2 sequences are SGHTA and FQGNSA. V shed 1 base, J shed 5 bases, and the junction held 3 bases outside the gene matches. Here the CDR3 reads CASSLDPSGDNEQFF. The CDR3 region has the DNA TGTGCCAGCAGCTTAGACCCTAGCGGGGACAATGAGCAGTTCTTC.

This clonotype showed up just a few times. V gene TRBV29-1 combines with J gene TRBJ1-1; tentative D call: TRBD1 (5 bases). Germline loops: CDR1 SQVTM, CDR2 ANQGSEA. The V end lost 4 bases, the J end lost 0 bases, and 12 bases lay between the germline ends. This CDR3 contains 14 residues. CDR3 in amino acids: CSVGLRVMNTEAFF. Written as DNA, the CDR3 is TGCAGCGTTGGTCTCAGGGTTATGAACACTGAAGCTTTCTTT.

The V and J genes are TRBV7-9 and TRBJ1-2; weak D call: TRBD1 (5 bases). With 1 base removed from V and 12 bases from J, the gap between germline ends came to 12 bases. CDR3 length: 12 amino acids. CDR1 is SEHNR, CDR2 FQNEAQ, per germline (reference sequence). In nucleotides, the CDR3 is TGTGCCAGCAGCTTAGAGGGCAGGGCCAACACCTTC. Translation gives CASSLEGRANTF.

A word on this clonotype: A junction end diverges from the germline sequence, so it may reflect a read error. The J gene is TRBJ1-2, the V gene TRBV6-2 or TRBV6-3; 7 bases match TRBD1. Germline lookup yields CDR1 MNHEY and CDR2 SVGEGT. This CDR3 region has 10 residues. Written as DNA, the CDR3 is TGTGCCAGCAGTTACCGGGACAGAGTCTTC. Translating gives CASSYRDRVF.

This clonotype has just a few counts. The CDR3 nucleotides are TGCAGTGCTTGCAGGGATAGCAATCAGCCCCAGCATTTT. Translated: CSACRDSNQPQHF. The V gene is TRBV20-1, the J gene TRBJ1-5; D is possibly TRBD1 (5 bases). Germline loops: CDR1 DFQATT, CDR2 SNEGSKA (reference sequence). This CDR3 has 13 amino acids. Trimming removed 5 bases at V and 0 bases at J, with 8 bases between.

The chain carries TRBV30 and TRBJ2-1, with D possibly being TRBD2 (6 bases). The V gene lost 6 bases and the J gene lost 0 bases, with 12 bases spanning the gap. The CDR3 totals 14 residues. Germline V gene sequence: CDR1 GTSNPN, CDR2 SVGIG (reference sequence). CDR3 loop: CACPAGSSYNEQFF. CDR3 DNA: TGTGCCTGTCCAGCGGGTAGCTCCTACAATGAGCAGTTCTTC.

V is TRBV18 and J is TRBJ2-7; D possibly corresponds to TRBD2 (6 bases). Trimming left V 5 bases short and J 6 bases short, with 20 bases between. The CDR3 contains 15 residues. The germline gives CDR1 KGHSH, CDR2 LQKENI. DNA for the CDR3: TGTGCCAGCTCATCGGGACTCAACCTTAGGCGCGAGCAGTACTTC. It codes for CASSSGLNLRREQYF.

This clonotype has more than one count but fewer than ten. This chain uses TRBV20-1 with TRBJ2-1; D may be TRBD1 or TRBD2 (5 bases each). The germline V gene encodes CDR1 DFQATT and CDR2 SNEGSKA (reference sequence). This CDR3 comprises 14 residues. V was trimmed by 5 bases and J by 3 bases, leaving 14 bases between them. CDR3 DNA sequence: TGCAGTGCTGCCCGGGACGCTGGCTACAATGAGCAGTTCTTC. The encoded protein is CSAARDAGYNEQFF.